Listed below are T cell receptor beta chains from one sample, sequenced in a study of T cells in localized non-small cell lung cancer. TCRdb's copy holds only in-frame clones and misses some; the assay was immunoSEQ multiplex PCR. The repertoire holds roughly 70,000 clones, 80% to 90% seen once, with around a fifth in the top ten. The input for sequencing was peripheral blood, taken before any cancer treatment. The source of these receptors is a male donor at least 60 years old with stage III squamous cell lung carcinoma. The CDR3 runs from the conserved cysteine through the conserved F or W. Fields, in order: D gene, V gene, clone size, CDR3 length, J gene, CDR3 DNA, CDR3 protein. The D gene is left open where the match is weak. Expanded clones are given a class, and other clones once, few, many or no size at all.

>NA|TRBV5-1|NA|15|TRBJ1-2
TGCGCCAGCAGCTTGGGGGACGTTCCCTACTATGGCTACACCTTC
CASSLGDVPYYGYTF
>NA|TRBV27|NA|17|TRBJ1-6
TGTGCCAGCAGTCCCACGACTCCTGCCCGGGGTAATTCACCCCTCCACTTT
CASSPTTPARGNSPLHF
>NA|TRBV11-2|NA|15|TRBJ2-5
TGTGCCAGCAGCTCCGACTCCCAGGGGGGAGAGACCCAGTACTTC
CASSSDSQGGETQYF
>NA|TRBV7-2|NA|16|TRBJ2-5
TGTGCCAGCAGCTTAGGGCGTGGCCCCGGGGAAGAGACCCAGTACTTC
CASSLGRGPGEETQYF
>NA|TRBV5-8|NA|14|TRBJ1-1
TGTGCCAGCAGCACCGGGACACGGAACACTGAAGCTTTCTTT
CASSTGTRNTEAFF
>TRBD1|TRBV6-6|once|14|TRBJ1-1
TGTGCCAGCAGCACTCATAAGGGGGCCCCTGAAGCTTTCTTT
CASSTHKGAPEAFF
>NA|TRBV6-6|NA|14|TRBJ1-3
TGTGCCAGCAGTTACAGTGAGGGGGGAAACACCATATATTTT
CASSYSEGGNTIYF
>TRBD1|TRBV5-1|NA|16|TRBJ2-5
TGCGCCAGCAGCAGGGGAATACAGGGGAGAGTGGAGACCCAGTACTTC
CASSRGIQGRVETQYF
>NA|TRBV6-4|NA|13|TRBJ1-1
TGTGCCAGCAGTGAAGTGTGGAACACTGAAGCTTTCTTT
CASSEVWNTEAFF
>NA|TRBV5-1|once|11|TRBJ2-3
TGCGCCAGCAGCTCCACAGATACGCAGTATTTT
CASSSTDTQYF
>NA|TRBV9|NA|15|TRBJ1-1
TGTGCCAGCAGCGTAGCTACAGGAGGGAACACTGAAGCTTTCTTT
CASSVATGGNTEAFF
>TRBD1|TRBV6-1|NA|13|TRBJ2-3
TGTGCCATGCAGGGGGCTTACACAGATACGCAGTATTTT
CAMQGAYTDTQYF
>NA|TRBV5-1|NA|16|TRBJ1-2
TGCGCCAGCAGCTTGGAGGGACGGAAGACTAACTATGGCTACACCTTC
CASSLEGRKTNYGYTF
>NA|TRBV5-1|NA|16|TRBJ2-2
TGCGCCAGCAGCTCGTCACCGGGACAGAACACCGGGGAGCTGTTTTTT
CASSSSPGQNTGELFF
>NA|TRBV19|NA|16|TRBJ1-2
TGTGCCAGTAGTCCGTCTATAGGGGCCATTCACTATGGCTACACCTTC
CASSPSIGAIHYGYTF
>TRBD2|TRBV5-4|NA|16|TRBJ2-2
TGTGCCAGCAGCTTGGGGCGGGGGAGAATGGCCGGGGAGCTGTTTTTT
CASSLGRGRMAGELFF